Given below is one T cell receptor (beta chain) in context. Its specificity is not known. The CDR3 is made up of 14 amino acids. V lost 2 bases, J lost 5 bases, and 5 bases stayed unmatched. The germline gives CDR1 SEHNR, CDR2 FQNEAQ (reference sequence). Each TCR cDNA molecule carried a unique molecular identifier. A single record per CDR3 protein comes from TCRdb applying MiXCR to the 5' RACE reads. The data show about 82,000 distinct CDR3 sequences, roughly 12% seen once. Sample time point: sample taken at primary tumor resection. The sequenced material consisted of unsorted whole RNA from tumor, nontumor lung or frozen PBMC. The data were obtained in a study of spatial heterogeneity in lung cancer. Study-level background: Sequence detection consistently recorded a greater number of beta-chain than alpha-chain sequences. Raw reads showed each unique TCR and UMI combination turning up more than ten times on average. Study results and caveats: Resection blood, more than follow-up blood, showed ubiquitous expanded tumor TCRs.

The starting material was PBMCs, obtained at surgery. V usage is TRBV7-9 and J usage is TRBJ1-2; TRBD1 matches 7 bases. The sequence was obtained from a male donor with early-stage non-small cell lung cancer. The CDR3 protein is CASSLTTGQYGYTF. In DNA form, the CDR3 reads TGTGCCAGCAGCTTAACGACAGGGCAGTATGGCTACACCTTC.